A selection of T cell receptor beta chains follows, all from one sample in a study of Graves' ophthalmopathy and Graves' hyperthyroidism. TCRdb itself ran the multiplex PCR reads through MiXCR, one entry per CDR3 protein. The table has 1 million to 1.3 million distinct CDR3 sequences, 36% seen once. Sequencing was done on a sample of peripheral blood or thyroid tissue (not recorded which). The receptors shown here come from an adult man with Graves' hyperthyroidism. Each CDR3 is given with its conserved first and last residue. The D gene is left open where the match is weak. Clone size is stated in some rows and not others, as once, few, many or a class when expanded.

j_call: TRBJ1-4
d_call: TRBD1
clone_size: many
v_call: TRBV7-9
cdr3_nt: TGTGCCAGCAGCACTTCGAGCCGACAGGGAAAGAATGAAAAACTGTTTTTT
cdr3_aa: CASSTSSRQGKNEKLFF

j_call: TRBJ1-5
d_call: NA
clone_size: few
v_call: TRBV9
cdr3_nt: TGTGCCAGCAGCGTAGGCCCCGGGAGTAATCAGCCCCAGCATTTT
cdr3_aa: CASSVGPGSNQPQHF

j_call: TRBJ1-6
d_call: NA
clone_size: NA
v_call: TRBV2
cdr3_nt: TGTGCCAGCAGGATAGGGACAAAGTCACCCCTCCACTTT
cdr3_aa: CASRIGTKSPLHF

j_call: TRBJ2-7
d_call: NA
clone_size: few
v_call: TRBV11-2
cdr3_nt: TGTGCCAGCAGCTTAGGGTATTCGGGCTCCTACGAGCAGTACTTC
cdr3_aa: CASSLGYSGSYEQYF

j_call: TRBJ2-2
d_call: TRBD2
clone_size: NA
v_call: TRBV12-3/TRBV12-4
cdr3_nt: TGTGCCAGCAGAAAACTAGCGGGAGGGGAGCTGTTTTTT
cdr3_aa: CASRKLAGGELFF

j_call: TRBJ2-6
d_call: TRBD2
clone_size: NA
v_call: TRBV6-1
cdr3_nt: TGTGCCAGCAGTGAACCCCCGGGAGGAACTGAAGCTTTC
cdr3_aa: CASSEPPGGTEAF

j_call: TRBJ1-1
d_call: TRBD1
clone_size: NA
v_call: TRBV11-2
cdr3_nt: TGTGCCAGCAGCTTATATCAGGGGGCGGGGGTCCTGAACACTGAAGCTTTCTTT
cdr3_aa: CASSLYQGAGVLNTEAFF

j_call: TRBJ2-7
d_call: TRBD2
clone_size: many
v_call: TRBV7-6
cdr3_nt: TGTGCCAGCAGCCAGCGGGGGCCCTACGAGCAGTACTTC
cdr3_aa: CASSQRGPYEQYF

j_call: TRBJ2-5
d_call: TRBD2
clone_size: NA
v_call: TRBV10-3
cdr3_nt: TGTGCCATCAACTTACCCCCGGGACTAGCGAGTCAAGAGACCCAGTACTTC
cdr3_aa: CAINLPPGLASQETQYF

j_call: TRBJ2-5
d_call: TRBD2
clone_size: few
v_call: TRBV7-3
cdr3_nt: TGTGCCAGCAGCGTAACAGGTAGCGGGAGGGCCGAGGATGAGACCCAGTACTTC
cdr3_aa: CASSVTGSGRAEDETQYF

j_call: TRBJ1-2
d_call: TRBD1
clone_size: NA
v_call: TRBV12-3/TRBV12-4
cdr3_nt: TGTGCCAGCAGCCAGAGACAGGGGGCTAACTATGGCTACACCTTC
cdr3_aa: CASSQRQGANYGYTF

j_call: TRBJ2-5
d_call: NA
clone_size: NA
v_call: TRBV20-1
cdr3_nt: TGCAGTGCTAGAGACCGCGCGGGCTGGGAGACCCAGTACTTC
cdr3_aa: CSARDRAGWETQYF

j_call: TRBJ2-7
d_call: NA
clone_size: NA
v_call: TRBV10-3
cdr3_nt: TGTGCCATCGGACCGGGAAGCTACGAGCAGTACTTC
cdr3_aa: CAIGPGSYEQYF

j_call: TRBJ2-5
d_call: NA
clone_size: NA
v_call: TRBV10-3
cdr3_nt: TGTGCCATCAGTGAGTCCCCACAGGGTTTGGTGAAGCCCCAGTACTTC
cdr3_aa: CAISESPQGLVKPQYF

j_call: TRBJ2-7
d_call: NA
clone_size: many
v_call: TRBV2
cdr3_nt: TGTGCCAGCTTTTGGGGGGACGGACACTCCTACGAGCAGTACTTC
cdr3_aa: CASFWGDGHSYEQYF

j_call: TRBJ1-1
d_call: NA
clone_size: NA
v_call: TRBV11-2
cdr3_nt: TGTGCCAGCAGATCAAGCGGGACGGCGAACACTGAAGCTTTCTTT
cdr3_aa: CASRSSGTANTEAFF

j_call: TRBJ1-2
d_call: NA
clone_size: many
v_call: TRBV4-3
cdr3_nt: TGCGCCAGCAGCCAAGACAGAACGAATTATGGCTACACCTTC
cdr3_aa: CASSQDRTNYGYTF

j_call: TRBJ2-5
d_call: TRBD2
clone_size: many
v_call: TRBV5-8
cdr3_nt: TGTGCCAGCAGCACCGGGACTAGCAGGGAGACCCAGTACTTC
cdr3_aa: CASSTGTSRETQYF

j_call: TRBJ2-7
d_call: TRBD2
clone_size: few
v_call: TRBV9
cdr3_nt: TGTGCCAGCAGCCCGGGGGGGCAGGGACCTTACGAGCAGTACTTC
cdr3_aa: CASSPGGQGPYEQYF

j_call: TRBJ1-5
d_call: NA
clone_size: NA
v_call: TRBV7-2
cdr3_nt: TGTGCCAGCAGTCAACAGGCCGAGACCCAGCATTTT
cdr3_aa: CASSQQAETQHF

j_call: TRBJ2-2
d_call: NA
clone_size: many
v_call: TRBV11-2
cdr3_nt: TGTGCCAGCAGCTTAGTCGTGGGGAGCACCGGGGAGCTGTTTTTT
cdr3_aa: CASSLVVGSTGELFF

j_call: TRBJ2-2
d_call: NA
clone_size: NA
v_call: TRBV2
cdr3_nt: TGTGCCAGCTTGACGGGGGAGAACACCGGGGAGCTGTTTTTT
cdr3_aa: CASLTGENTGELFF

j_call: TRBJ2-2
d_call: TRBD1
clone_size: NA
v_call: TRBV12-3/TRBV12-4
cdr3_nt: TGTGCCAGCAGTTTTCCCGGGACAGAGAACACCGGGGAGCTGTTTTTT
cdr3_aa: CASSFPGTENTGELFF

j_call: TRBJ2-7
d_call: NA
clone_size: NA
v_call: TRBV7-8
cdr3_nt: TGTGACAGCAGTGACTTCTCCCTCGAGCAGTACTTC
cdr3_aa: CDSSDFSLEQYF

j_call: TRBJ2-7
d_call: NA
clone_size: NA
v_call: TRBV10-1
cdr3_nt: TGTGCCAGCAGCTTAGCGGCGGTCTTCAACGAGCAGTACTTC
cdr3_aa: CASSLAAVFNEQYF

j_call: TRBJ2-7
d_call: NA
clone_size: few
v_call: TRBV12-3/TRBV12-4
cdr3_nt: TGTGCCAGCAGTTTCACCGGGATCTACGAGCAGTACTTC
cdr3_aa: CASSFTGIYEQYF